These 15 T cell receptor beta chains came from one sample sequenced in a study of technical replicates of blood from a handful of donors. The table came from immunoSEQ multiplex PCR; TCRdb's copy has only in-frame clones and leaves some out. The sample consists of over 50,000 clones, about 97% of them appearing once. The sequencing sample was made of T cells isolated from PBMCs. The source of these receptors is a human donor in good health.

The chain carries TRBV29-1 and TRBJ2-1; tentative D call: TRBD1 (5 bases). Germline V gives CDR1 SQVTM, CDR2 ANQGSEA. Trimming removed 8 bases at V and 5 bases at J, with 13 bases between. The CDR3 consists of 12 residues. This CDR3 reads CSTDRGNNEQFF. CDR3 coding DNA: TGCAGCACAGATAGGGGTAACAATGAGCAGTTCTTC.

The chain recombines TRBV28 with TRBJ2-7; TRBD2 agrees at 10 bases. The CDR3 has 17 amino acids. Germline values: CDR1 MDHEN, CDR2 SYDVKM. V gave up 5 bases and J gave up 3 bases; unmatched junction bases: 13. The CDR3 DNA reads as TGTGCCAGCAGTCCGTCTCCACTAGCGGGACCCCACTACGAGCAGTACTTC. As protein: CASSPSPLAGPHYEQYF.

The chain links TRBV7-8 to TRBJ1-5; TRBD1 might be the D (6 bases). V was trimmed by 5 bases and J by 9 bases, leaving 20 bases between them. Germline V gives CDR1 SGHVS, CDR2 FQNEAQ. CDR3 length: 15 residues. Written as DNA, the CDR3 is TGTGCCAGCAGCCGCACATCGGGGGGCTCGGGGCCCCAGCATTTT. Protein: CASSRTSGGSGPQHF.

The CDR3 coding sequence is TGCAGCGTTGATCAGGGGGCGCTTAAAGGCTACACCTTC. It translates to CSVDQGALKGYTF. V is TRBV29-1 and J is TRBJ1-2; TRBD1 aligns across 8 bases. CDR3 length: 13 residues. Germline trimming cut 3 bases from V and 8 bases from J; bases unmatched to any gene: 8. Germline CDR1 SQVTM, CDR2 ANQGSEA.

V is TRBV11-2 and J is TRBJ1-4, with a possible D match to TRBD1 (6 bases). Germline V gene data show CDR1 as SGHAT and CDR2 as FQNNGV. The CDR3 loop spans 16 amino acids. The V end was cut by 3 bases, the J end by 7 bases, with 18 bases between. CDR3 nucleotide sequence: TGTGCCAGCAGCTTGCCGGGTGGGGGCCTAGGTGAAAAACTGTTTTTT. Its translation is CASSLPGGGLGEKLFF.

The gene calls are TRBV4-1 and TRBJ1-2; possible D gene TRBD1, 6 bases. From germline, CDR1 is MGHRA and CDR2 YSYEKL. This CDR3 has 17 amino acids. Trimming stripped 0 bases from V and 6 bases from J, with 20 bases between. CDR3 amino acids: CASSQEGRGRGFDGYTF. CDR3 in DNA: TGCGCCAGCAGCCAAGAGGGTAGGGGCAGGGGTTTCGATGGCTACACCTTC.

The V call is TRBV4-1, the J call TRBJ2-7; TRBD1 matches 8 bases. V dropped 1 base and J dropped 0; count of bases not matched to a gene: 5. CDR3 length: 16 residues. Germline CDR1 reads MGHRA; CDR2 reads YSYEKL. In DNA form, the CDR3 reads TGCGCCAGCAGCCAAGGACAGGGGCCGACCTCCTACGAGCAGTACTTC. Translating gives CASSQGQGPTSYEQYF.

The chain employs TRBV4-1 and TRBJ1-3; D not certain. This CDR3 has 17 amino acids. In germline, CDR1 is MGHRA, CDR2 YSYEKL. V shed 0 bases and J shed 0 bases, with 12 bases lying between them. The CDR3 here is CASSQELAGSSGNTIYF. CDR3 coding DNA: TGCGCCAGCAGCCAAGAACTGGCCGGGAGCTCTGGAAACACCATATATTTT.

V usage is TRBV9 and J usage is TRBJ2-1; weak D call: TRBD2 (5 bases). Looked up from germline, CDR1 is SGDLS and CDR2 is YYNGEE. V was pared by 0 bases and J by 0 bases, with 10 bases between. There are 16 residues in the CDR3. In nucleotides, the CDR3 is TGTGCCAGCAGCGTAGCAGGAGGACCCTCCTACAATGAGCAGTTCTTC. Residues: CASSVAGGPSYNEQFF.

The chain recombines TRBV11-3 with TRBJ1-2, with D possibly matching TRBD1 (5 bases). The CDR3 loop spans 14 amino acids. Germline V CDR1 and CDR2: SGHNT, YENEEA. Trimming took 10 bases from V and 10 from J, leaving 25 bases between them. As DNA, the CDR3 is TGTGCCACCCGACCGTCGACAGCTTCCAGTTTCTACACCTTC. Translating it yields CATRPSTASSFYTF.

The chain recombines TRBV4-2 with TRBJ2-1; 16 bases fit TRBD2. V gave up 4 bases and J gave up 4 bases; unmatched junction bases: 7. Germline V gene data show CDR1 as LGHNA and CDR2 as YNFKEQ. There are 18 residues in the CDR3. CDR3 bases: TGTGCCAGCAGCCTGGGGACTAGCGGGAGGGCCGTTTACAATGAGCAGTTCTTC. Translating it yields CASSLGTSGRAVYNEQFF.

The V call is TRBV11-2, the J call TRBJ2-7, with TRBD1 matching 9 bases. This CDR3 has 15 residues. J lost 4 bases, V lost 4 bases, and 8 bases had no gene match. Germline V gene sequence: CDR1 SGHAT, CDR2 FQNNGV. The CDR3 DNA reads TGTGCCAGCAGCTCTACCGGGACAGGGACGTACGAGCAGTACTTC. It yields the protein CASSSTGTGTYEQYF.

The chain has TRBV29-1 and TRBJ1-2; weak D call: TRBD1 (5 bases). Looked up from germline, CDR1 is SQVTM and CDR2 is ANQGSEA. CDR3 size: 15 residues. Trimming stripped 4 bases from V and 8 bases from J, with 23 bases between. Here the CDR3 DNA reads TGCAGCGTTGGAGGGACTTTTAGGGAAAGGTTCGGCTACACCTTC. It codes for CSVGGTFRERFGYTF.

CDR3 residues: CASSEMRTGGLDEQYF. The DNA for the CDR3 is TGTGCCAGCAGTGAAATGAGGACAGGGGGATTGGACGAGCAGTACTTC. This rearrangement joins TRBV6-1 to TRBJ2-7; 10 bases are a match to TRBD1. V lost 2 bases to trimming and J lost 5 bases; unmatched junction nucleotides: 9. CDR3 length: 16 amino acids. Germline CDR1 MNHNS, CDR2 SASEGT.

As concerns this clone: Other DNA sequences in the same sample also yield this CDR3. The J gene is TRBJ2-3, the V gene TRBV5-1, with D possibly TRBD2 on 6 matching bases. V lost 2 bases to trimming and J lost 6 bases, with 10 bases between them. This CDR3 region has 13 residues. Germline V gives CDR1 SGHRS, CDR2 YFSETQ. In DNA form, the CDR3 reads TGCGCCAGCAGCTTTTGGGGGAGGGATACGCAGTATTTT. Translation gives CASSFWGRDTQYF. Supplemented by reference TRBV5-1 and TRBJ2-3, the full variable domain reads KAGVTQTPRYLIKTRGQQVTLSCSPISGHRSVSWYQQTPGQGLQFLFEYFSETQRNKGNFPGRFSGRQFSNSRSEMNVSTLELGDSALYLCASSFWGRDTQYFGPGTRLTVL.